Detailed here is one T cell receptor beta chain. The data originate from a study of T cells in Graves' hyperthyroidism and ophthalmopathy. Patients aged 18 to 65 had newly diagnosed hyperthyroidism lasting under 2 months. Germline V gene lookup returns CDR1 LNHDA and CDR2 SQIVND (reference sequence). CDR3 length equals 15 residues. Trimming took 3 bases from V and 4 from J; bases not matched to a gene: 4. The investigators amplified TCR beta CDR3 regions from RNA transcripts. HTBI primers drove first-round RT-PCR of the TCR CDR3. TCRdb passed the multiplex PCR reads through MiXCR, listing each CDR3 protein once. Here the sample spans about 360,000 distinct CDR3 sequences, approximately 15% being singletons.

The TCR originated in a man aged 30-40 years with Graves' hyperthyroidism that later progressed to Graves' ophthalmopathy. Sequenced material: blood. The rearrangement links TRBV19 to TRBJ1-3; 9 bases are a match to TRBD1. The CDR3 nucleotides are TGTGCCAGTAGTATCGCGGGACAGGGAGGAAACACCATATATTTT. Translating it yields CASSIAGQGGNTIYF.